This T cell receptor beta chain was identified during a study of blood T cell repertoires in COVID-19. Background on the study: The samples span acute and convalescent COVID-19 from the United States, Italy and Spain.

Donors of Cohort 3 who recovered were those that had two negative PCRs, clearance, or symptom resolution. Using immunoSEQ multiplex PCR, the repertoire was profiled, and TCRdb retains in-frame clones only, with some absent. The sample consists of around 300,000 clones, 80% to 90% of them appearing once. V gave up 6 bases and J gave up 2 bases; unmatched junction bases: 6. Germline V gene sequence: CDR1 MNHEY, CDR2 SMNVEV (reference sequence). The CDR3 runs 14 residues. The sample consisted of PBMCs or T cells enriched from blood (not recorded which). This TCR was sampled from a man aged 25-45 years who had recovered from COVID-19. V and J are TRBV27 and TRBJ2-7; TRBD2 matches at 8 bases. The DNA of the CDR3 is TGTGCCAGCAGCCAATTAGCGGGGCCCTACGAGCAGTACTTC. Amino acids: CASSQLAGPYEQYF.